These 8 T cell receptor beta chains came from one sample sequenced in a study of cytomegalovirus exposure and HLA in healthy donors. Primers for the PCR totalled 60 Vbeta and 13 Jbeta. Repertoires were generated with immunoSEQ multiplex PCR, while TCRdb's copy carries only in-frame clones and drops some. Listed are around 100,000 clones; 3.5% falls within the top ten. Material for sequencing was PBMCs. These receptors all come from a man aged 35 to 55 in good health and CMV-seronegative.

The genes are TRBV9 and TRBJ2-7, with TRBD2 matching 8 bases. V was clipped by 0 bases and J by 2 bases; unmatched bases: 10. Germline V gives CDR1 SGDLS, CDR2 YYNGEE. The CDR3 is 17 residues long. The CDR3 nucleotides read TGTGCCAGCAGCGTAGCCCCTGGGGTAGCGGGGACCTACGAGCAGTACTTC. Its translation is CASSVAPGVAGTYEQYF.

The rearrangement joins TRBV7-2 to TRBJ2-1, with TRBD2 identical over 10 bases. V shed 1 base and J 7 bases; nucleotides not matched to a gene: 4. The CDR3 extends over 15 amino acids. The germline CDR1 and CDR2 sequences are SGHTA and FQGNSA. The CDR3 loop reads CASSLVLAGVNEQFF. CDR3 DNA sequence: TGTGCCAGCAGCTTAGTCCTAGCGGGAGTTAATGAGCAGTTCTTC.

This chain links TRBV4-3 with TRBJ2-3, with TRBD1 matching over 9 bases. V lost 3 bases to trimming and J lost 4 bases; unmatched junction nucleotides: 14. In germline, CDR1 is LGHNA, CDR2 YSLEER. This CDR3 contains 18 residues. CDR3 loop: CASSHYKSGQGRADTQYF. The CDR3 nucleotides are TGCGCCAGCAGCCACTACAAGAGCGGACAGGGGCGGGCAGATACGCAGTATTTT.

In regard to this clone: At one end the junction does not follow the germline gene, possibly because of a read error. This sequence joins TRBV30 and TRBJ2-3; D may be TRBD2 (5 bases). The CDR3 is made up of 15 amino acids. CDR1 and CDR2 from the germline V gene are GTSNPN and SVGIG (reference sequence). The CDR3 DNA reads TGTGCCCGGAGTCCCGGAAACGGACTCACAGATACGCAGTATTTT. Translating gives CARSPGNGLTDTQYF. The entire variable domain, with the rest obtained from reference TRBV30 and TRBJ2-3, is as follows: SQTIHQWPATLVQPVGSPLSLECTVEGTSNPNLYWYRQAAGRGLQLLFYSVGIGQISSEVPQNLSASRPQDRQFILSSKKLLLSDSGFYLCARSPGNGLTDTQYFGPGTRLTVL.

CDR3 in DNA: TGTGCCAGCAGCATACTGACTAGCGTCGGGGAGCTGTTTTTT. It translates to CASSILTSVGELFF. This rearrangement joins TRBV7-9 to TRBJ2-2; 8 bases align to TRBD2. The CDR3 extends over 14 amino acids. Germline CDR1 reads SEHNR; CDR2 reads FQNEAQ (reference sequence). The V and J ends lost 5 bases and 7 bases, in that order; junction bases with no gene match: 6.

The chain joins TRBV28 to TRBJ2-1; 9 nucleotides agree with TRBD2. The CDR3 is 19 residues long. CDR1 is MDHEN, CDR2 SYDVKM, per germline. J gave up 2 bases and V 3 bases, and 14 bases lay outside the gene matches. The CDR3 nucleotides read TGTGCCAGCAGTTTCCGTCCTAGCGGGGACAAATTGACCTACAATGAGCAGTTCTTC. The encoded protein is CASSFRPSGDKLTYNEQFF.

This rearrangement joins TRBV6-6 to TRBJ1-3, with D possibly TRBD1 on 5 matching bases. V was clipped by 6 bases and J by 4 bases, with 10 bases between them. The length of the CDR3 is 13 residues. The V gene's germline CDR1 is MNHNY and CDR2 SVGAGI (reference sequence). As DNA, the CDR3 is TGTGCCAGCAGGGGGGGAACAGGAAACACCATATATTTT. As protein: CASRGGTGNTIYF.

This chain joins TRBV7-9 and TRBJ1-5, with TRBD1 matching over 7 bases. Unmatched junction bases numbered 3, after V lost 2 bases and J lost 2 bases. The CDR3 loop spans 15 amino acids. Germline assignment: CDR1 SEHNR and CDR2 FQNEAQ (reference sequence). The CDR3 DNA follows: TGTGCCAGCAGCTTATCAGGGGGAGGCAATCAGCCCCAGCATTTT. Its protein product is CASSLSGGGNQPQHF.